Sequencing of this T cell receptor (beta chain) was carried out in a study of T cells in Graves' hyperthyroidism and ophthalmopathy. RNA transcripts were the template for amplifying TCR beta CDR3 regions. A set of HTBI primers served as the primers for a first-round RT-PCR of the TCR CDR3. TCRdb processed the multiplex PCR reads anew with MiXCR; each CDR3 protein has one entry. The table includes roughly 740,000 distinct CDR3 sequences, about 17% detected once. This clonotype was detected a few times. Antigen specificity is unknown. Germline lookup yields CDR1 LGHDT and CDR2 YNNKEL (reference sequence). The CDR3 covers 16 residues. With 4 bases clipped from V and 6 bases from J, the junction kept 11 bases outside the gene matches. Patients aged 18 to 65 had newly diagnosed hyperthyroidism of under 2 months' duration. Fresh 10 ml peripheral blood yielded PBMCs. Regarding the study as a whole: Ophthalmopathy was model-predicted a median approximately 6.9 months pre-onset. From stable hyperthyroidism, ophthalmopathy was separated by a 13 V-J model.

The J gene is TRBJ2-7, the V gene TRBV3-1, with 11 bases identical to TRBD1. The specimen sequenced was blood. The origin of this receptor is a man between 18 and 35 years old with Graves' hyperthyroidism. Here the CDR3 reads CASSLTSAGTGGEQYF. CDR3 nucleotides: TGTGCCAGCAGCCTCACAAGCGCCGGGACAGGGGGCGAGCAGTACTTC.